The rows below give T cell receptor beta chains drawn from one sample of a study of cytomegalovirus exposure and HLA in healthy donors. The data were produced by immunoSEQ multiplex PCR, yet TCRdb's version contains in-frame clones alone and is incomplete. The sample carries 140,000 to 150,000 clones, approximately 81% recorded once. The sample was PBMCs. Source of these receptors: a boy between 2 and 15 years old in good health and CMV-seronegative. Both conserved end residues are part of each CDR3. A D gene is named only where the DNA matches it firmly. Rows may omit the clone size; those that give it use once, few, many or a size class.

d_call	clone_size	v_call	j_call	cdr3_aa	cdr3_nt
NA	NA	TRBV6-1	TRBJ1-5	CASSESGHPYSNQPQHF	TGTGCCAGCAGTGAGTCGGGACACCCTTATAGCAATCAGCCCCAGCATTTT
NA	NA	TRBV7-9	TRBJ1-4	CASSSRVGEKLFF	TGTGCCAGCAGCTCGAGGGTAGGGGAAAAACTGTTTTTT
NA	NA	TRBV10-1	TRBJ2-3	CASSVSGGTDTQYF	TGCGCCAGCAGTGTTTCAGGGGGCACAGATACGCAGTATTTT
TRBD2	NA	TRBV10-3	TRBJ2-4	CAISERGDQNIQYF	TGTGCCATCAGTGAGCGGGGGGACCAAAACATTCAGTACTTC
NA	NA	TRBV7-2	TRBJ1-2	CASLREGTAGYTF	TGTGCCAGTTTGAGGGAGGGAACCGCGGGCTACACCTTC
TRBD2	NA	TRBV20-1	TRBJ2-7	CSAGRDYEQYF	TGCAGTGCCGGGAGGGACTACGAGCAGTACTTC
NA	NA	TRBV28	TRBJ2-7	CASSFPGTSNEQYF	TGTGCCAGCAGTTTTCCGGGTACGTCGAACGAGCAGTACTTC
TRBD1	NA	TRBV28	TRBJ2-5	CASRGRQGGEQYF	TGTGCCAGCAGGGGGCGACAGGGGGGGGAGCAGTACTTC
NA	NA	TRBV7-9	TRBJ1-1	CSSSSPVTEAFF	TGTTCCAGCAGCTCACCGGTCACTGAAGCTTTCTTT
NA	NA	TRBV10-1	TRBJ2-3	CASSDLAGDTQYF	TGCGCCAGCAGTGATCTCGCGGGAGATACGCAGTATTTT
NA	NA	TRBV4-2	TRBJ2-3	CASSQTAAVGTDTQYF	TGTGCCAGCAGCCAGACAGCCGCAGTGGGCACAGATACGCAGTATTTT
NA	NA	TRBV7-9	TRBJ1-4	CSSRGSNEKLFF	TGTTCCAGCCGGGGTTCCAATGAAAAACTGTTTTTT
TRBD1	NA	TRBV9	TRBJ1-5	CASSVGTGGNQPQHF	TGTGCCAGCAGCGTAGGCACAGGGGGCAATCAGCCCCAGCATTTT
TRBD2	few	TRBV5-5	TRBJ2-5	CASSALSSGGETGTQYF	TGTGCCAGCAGCGCACTTTCTAGCGGGGGGGAAACCGGGACCCAGTACTTC
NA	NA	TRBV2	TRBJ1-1	CACRSRGMNTEAFF	TGTGCCTGCCGCTCGAGGGGGATGAACACTGAAGCTTTCTTT
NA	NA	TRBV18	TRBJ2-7	CASSQQDTSAYEQYF	TGTGCCAGCTCACAACAGGACACCTCGGCCTACGAGCAGTACTTC
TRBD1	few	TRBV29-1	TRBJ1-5	CSVSTGDGNQPQHF	TGCAGCGTGTCCACAGGGGACGGAAATCAGCCCCAGCATTTT
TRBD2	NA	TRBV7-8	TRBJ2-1	CASSFGLAGGWDNEQFF	TGTGCCAGCAGCTTTGGACTAGCGGGAGGATGGGACAATGAGCAGTTCTTC
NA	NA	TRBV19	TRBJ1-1	CASSINKAINTEAFF	TGTGCCAGTAGTATTAATAAAGCCATTAACACTGAAGCTTTCTTT
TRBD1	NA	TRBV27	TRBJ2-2	CASSPDRVGDTGELFF	TGTGCCAGCAGTCCCGACAGGGTTGGGGACACCGGGGAGCTGTTTTTT
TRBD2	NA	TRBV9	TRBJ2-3	CASSPEGAGIPLDTQYF	TGTGCCAGCAGCCCGGAGGGAGCGGGGATTCCGCTCGATACGCAGTATTTT
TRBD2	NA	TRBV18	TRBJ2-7	CASSQPSGRATYEQYF	TGTGCCAGCTCACAACCTAGCGGGAGGGCCACCTACGAGCAGTACTTC
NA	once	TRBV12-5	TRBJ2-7	CASAHPPVSYEQYF	TGTGCTAGTGCCCATCCACCGGTCTCCTACGAGCAGTACTTC
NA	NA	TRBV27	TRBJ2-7	CASSYSNEEEQYF	TGTGCCAGCAGTTACTCCAACGAGGAGGAGCAGTACTTC
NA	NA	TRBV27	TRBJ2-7	CASSERGHQLYEQYF	TGTGCCAGCTCAGAAAGGGGACACCAACTTTACGAGCAGTACTTC
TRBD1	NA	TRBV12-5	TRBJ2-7	CASGFVIPGQPYEQYF	TGTGCTAGTGGTTTCGTAATCCCGGGACAGCCCTACGAGCAGTACTTC
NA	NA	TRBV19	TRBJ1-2	CASSFDRLYGYTF	TGTGCCAGTAGTTTTGACAGATTATATGGCTACACCTTC
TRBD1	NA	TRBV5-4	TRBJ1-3	CASSRDRAGNTIYF	TGTGCCAGCAGCCGGGACAGGGCTGGAAACACCATATATTTT
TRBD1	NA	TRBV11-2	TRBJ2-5	CASTPPGQQETQYF	TGTGCCAGCACCCCCCCGGGACAGCAAGAGACCCAGTACTTC
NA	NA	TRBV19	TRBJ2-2	CASSIYARVNTGELFF	TGTGCCAGTAGTATCTACGCCAGGGTAAACACCGGGGAGCTGTTTTTT
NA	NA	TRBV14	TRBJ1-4	CASSQSSGIVATNEKLFF	TGTGCCAGCAGCCAAAGTTCAGGGATTGTTGCAACTAATGAAAAACTGTTTTTT
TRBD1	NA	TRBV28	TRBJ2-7	CASNGQGYEQYF	TGTGCCAGCAATGGACAGGGCTACGAGCAGTACTTC
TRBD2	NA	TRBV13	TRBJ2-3	CASSRGLAEVTSTDTQYF	TGTGCCAGCAGCCGTGGACTAGCGGAGGTTACTAGCACAGATACGCAGTATTTT
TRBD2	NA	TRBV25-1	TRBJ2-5	CASSFGGGPVQTQYF	TGTGCCAGCAGTTTCGGGGGAGGGCCGGTTCAGACCCAGTACTTC
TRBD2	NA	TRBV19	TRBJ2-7	CASSKLPRREGTYEQYF	TGTGCCAGTAGTAAACTTCCTCGGCGGGAGGGAACCTACGAGCAGTACTTC
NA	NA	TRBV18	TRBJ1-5	CASSPDSSYSNQPQHF	TGTGCCAGCTCACCGGACAGCTCATATAGCAATCAGCCCCAGCATTTT
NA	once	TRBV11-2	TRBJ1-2	CASSPNLLVANGYTF	TGTGCCAGCAGCCCAAACCTCCTCGTCGCGAATGGCTACACCTTC
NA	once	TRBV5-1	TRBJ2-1	CASSLREFGIYNEQFF	TGCGCCAGCAGCTTGCGGGAATTTGGTATATACAATGAGCAGTTCTTC
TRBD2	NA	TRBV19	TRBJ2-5	CASSMTSGGAVMKTQYF	TGTGCCAGTAGTATGACTAGCGGGGGGGCCGTTATGAAGACCCAGTACTTC
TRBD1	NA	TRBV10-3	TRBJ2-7	CAISGRDRGHEQYF	TGTGCCATCAGTGGCCGGGACAGGGGACACGAGCAGTACTTC
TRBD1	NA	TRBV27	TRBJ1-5	CASSLIWSGGSNQPQHF	TGTGCCAGCAGTTTAATCTGGTCAGGGGGCAGCAATCAGCCCCAGCATTTT